Sequencing of this TCR beta chain was carried out in a study of blood T cell repertoires in COVID-19. The CDR3 totals 15 residues. Trimming removed 5 bases at V and 0 bases at J, with 14 bases between. Per the germline V gene, CDR1 is SNHLY and CDR2 is FYNNEI. It was during active infection that Seattle patients were enrolled and then longitudinally followed. Clones were read by immunoSEQ multiplex PCR, and TCRdb kept only the in-frame ones, dropping some. The data show about 270,000 clones, around 85% seen once. The origin of this receptor is a human donor with COVID-19, enrolled during active disease. The donor label of this sample is uncertain. The sequencing sample was made of peripheral blood. This chain links TRBV2 with TRBJ2-7; TRBD1 might be the D (6 bases). The CDR3 sequence is CASSLYRVFSYEQYF. The CDR3 DNA is TGTGCCAGCAGTCTTTACAGGGTGTTCTCCTACGAGCAGTACTTC. The whole variable domain, filled in from reference TRBV2 and TRBJ2-7, reads EPEVTQTPSHQVTQMGQEVILRCVPISNHLYFYWYRQILGQKVEFLVSFYNNEISEKSEIFDDQFSVERPDGSNFTLKIRSTKLEDSAMYFCASSLYRVFSYEQYFGPGTRLTVT.